A selection of T cell receptor beta chains follows, all from one sample in a study of regulatory T cells in long-lasting Graves disease. TCRdb re-called the multiplex PCR reads with MiXCR, one entry per CDR3 protein. The sample has around 330,000 distinct CDR3 sequences, 15% to 20% seen once. The material was peripheral blood mononuclear cells (PBMCs), obtained at new diagnosis, from a patient treated with antithyroid drugs. The receptors here all came from a female donor with Graves disease. CDR3s include the opening cysteine and the closing phenylalanine or tryptophan.

v_gene	j_gene	CDR3aa
TRBV7-2	TRBJ1-4	CASSLQVEGEKLFF
TRBV20-1	TRBJ1-5	CSASTGNQPQHF
TRBV9	TRBJ2-7	CASSTGTSSYEQYF
TRBV4-1	TRBJ1-2	CASSSDRYGYTF
TRBV11-2	TRBJ2-5	CASSPWLAGEEETQYF
TRBV28	TRBJ2-1	CASSFDSFNEQFF
TRBV7-9	TRBJ2-1	CASSWARGGPGGNNEQFF
TRBV27	TRBJ2-1	CASSLPNSHEQFF
TRBV10-1	TRBJ2-1	CASSETSGRYNEQFF
TRBV6-1	TRBJ1-1	CASSQQGTEAFF
TRBV11-2	TRBJ1-1	CASSLGGGNTEAFF
TRBV5-1	TRBJ2-2	CASSFLGTGNTGELFF
TRBV6-2/TRBV6-3	TRBJ1-5	CGSSLPVIGVNQPQHF
TRBV5-1	TRBJ2-2	CASSFRQMNTGELFF
TRBV10-1	TRBJ2-7	CASSESARGPYEQYF
TRBV15	TRBJ1-6	CATSRGWEWGKSPLHF
TRBV5-6	-	CASSLAGAGRQETQYF
TRBV3-1	TRBJ2-6	CASRGDWRANVLTF
TRBV11-2	TRBJ2-1	CASTLAGVGNEQFF
TRBV5-5	TRBJ2-3	CASSPSPPAPDTQYF
TRBV2	TRBJ2-7	CASSGVPGLAGVGYEQYF
TRBV14	TRBJ2-3	CASSTLPGDTDTQYF
TRBV7-9	TRBJ2-5	CASSLGGRGWETQYF
TRBV27	TRBJ1-6	CASSLFGTHGTGNAMPPLHF
TRBV10-3	TRBJ2-7	CAIRPGAQFAYEQYF
TRBV6-4	TRBJ2-1	CASSDSGQGYNEQFF
TRBV6-1	TRBJ2-7	CASRRGTGSYEQYF
TRBV6-1	TRBJ2-5	CASIHPRTGDPKQETQYF
TRBV5-1	TRBJ2-2	CASSLFSGRMKTGELFF
TRBV28	TRBJ2-1	CASTLNLAGEYNEQFF
TRBV20-1	TRBJ2-5	CSAHGGAERRETQYF
TRBV28	TRBJ2-1	CASTTLASEHYNEQFF
TRBV28	TRBJ2-7	CASTQAGGPYEQYF
TRBV28	TRBJ1-6	CASWGSYNSPLHF
TRBV11-3	TRBJ2-2	CASSLEPDGTGAVAGTTGELFF
TRBV12-3/TRBV12-4	TRBJ1-1	CASSSPLIHSGTEAFF
TRBV30	TRBJ2-1	CAWSGLAARFEQFF
TRBV11-2	TRBJ2-6	CAGTDYSGANVLTF
TRBV27	TRBJ2-1	CASSLFVTGVTNEQFF
TRBV19	TRBJ1-2	CASSIPPAYGYTF
TRBV28	TRBJ2-2	CASNRGTGELFF
TRBV5-6	TRBJ2-5	CASSLRDLGETQYF
TRBV2	TRBJ2-3	CASSEAGPVWDTQYF
TRBV28	TRBJ2-7	CASSLFPDIYEQYF
TRBV28	TRBJ2-3	CASSWRQEITDTQYF
TRBV5-8	TRBJ1-1	CASSLGVNAFF
TRBV18	TRBJ1-1	CASSPSRTNTEAFF
TRBV29-1	TRBJ2-7	CSVSDGAGVFYEQYF
TRBV29-1	TRBJ2-1	CSVRSGSGGNDEQFF
TRBV12-3/TRBV12-4	TRBJ1-2	CASSFRGPGYTF
TRBV18	TRBJ2-7	CASSRGHLYEQYF
TRBV11-2	TRBJ1-1	CASSSSRDRSGMDTEAFF
TRBV12-3/TRBV12-4	TRBJ2-1	CASSPHSGSSYNEQFF